The sequence of this TCR beta chain was determined in a study of shared clonotypes between healthy human individuals (dated by TCRdb to the early 2020s). Background for the entire study: Two women and a few men aged 18 to 49 years were included in the cohort. Per donor, three plates each were used for CD4 naive and CD4 memory, two for CD8 naive, and one for CD8 memory. The study deeply sequenced blood TCR repertoires of five healthy adults to estimate repertoire size and the extent of clonotype sharing between individuals. To increase sequencing depth and limit assay-specific biases, TCR repertoire library preparation and sequencing were carried out by different laboratories using diverse techniques. Between about 0.94 and 10 billion PBMCs per donor were obtained by leukapheresis.

Points on this clone: No cognate antigen has been identified for it. Base-call qualities are not available, and no considerably larger clone is one nucleotide away.

Using the deep immunoSEQ assay, multiplex PCR amplified TCR CDR3 regions from genomic DNA. Extracted genomic DNA from each cell subset was spread evenly across all wells of several immunoSEQ 96-well plates, with each plate serving as a replicate. Each replicate PCR for sorted subsets received about 180 ng genomic DNA, equal to about 30,000 T cell genomes. Purified libraries were quantified with a Qubit 3.0 fluorometer, sized on a Bioanalyzer 2100, and re-quantified with the KAPA Library Quantification kit. Every immunoSEQ 96-well plate was sequenced on a dedicated single-read 150-cycle Illumina NextSeq 550 flow cell. Regarding the original processing steps: Because only junctional sequences without quality scores were contained in the immunoSEQ output, filtering matching that applied to full-length reads could not be performed. To assign V/J genes and CDR3, sequences were annotated using PyIR, a Python wrapper for IgBLAST v1.9, with IMGT germline references. Any read was removed if the V/J assignment was weak (E-value above 1e-6), the CDR3 was missing, or the read contained stop codons, out-of-frame junctions, or ambiguous translated residues. V3J clonotypes were defined as sequences sharing an identical inferred V gene, J gene, and CDR3 amino acid sequence. The percentage overlap between two repertoires was calculated by dividing the number of shared unique clonotypes by the size of the smaller repertoire. Repertoire richness was assessed with RTK rarefaction, the Chao1 estimator, and Recon v2.1 estimates of unobserved clonotypes. Generation probabilities were computed with OLGA for all TCRbeta clonotypes obtained by the gDNA method from a handful of donors. TCRdb's version of the immuneACCESS table is confined to in-frame rearrangements and falls short of the full clone set. An unresolved V gene accounts for under half of the shortfall where checked; the remainder is of unknown origin. D and trimming come from the DNA, and the V and J calls and clone size come from that table. This sample holds a few million clones; 85% to 95% were observed only once. Around 0.4% of the sample comes from the top ten.

Summary of the overall study and its limitations: Compared with non-shared clonotypes, clonotypes shared by all four sorted-subset donors had higher generation probabilities. Estimated clonotype richness was generally larger for naive than for memory subsets. About 4.5% of naive CD4, 3.5% of naive CD8, around 2.3% of memory CD4, and about 0.4% of memory CD8 clonotypes were shared across a handful of donors. Sampling was restricted to blood, and TCR repertoires in tissue are likely to differ from TCR repertoires in blood. Incomplete sequencing was indicated by rarefaction of sorted-subset datasets, despite the large sequencing depth. Because the study included a small number of donors, the genetic and exposure-history diversity represented was limited. Pairwise subsampling led to the expectation that sequencing depth would affect the degree of clonotype sharing among donors.

The donors were healthy, HIV-negative adults with no recently reported acute infections or vaccinations. Every donor was a Caucasian adult residing in Nashville, Tennessee, USA. Magnetic negative selection was used to enrich CD4+ T cells, after which naive cells were positively selected on CD45RA and the negative fraction became the memory subset. After blood collection by leukapheresis, PBMCs were isolated using Ficoll-Histopaque density gradient centrifugation and then cryopreserved in the vapor phase of liquid nitrogen. Analytical flow cytometry was used to check the purity and quantity of each magnetically sorted T cell population. Each sorted fraction had its genomic DNA isolated and then quantified by UV absorbance on a Nanodrop 2000c. The clonotype originates from a man aged 18 to 35 in good health. Some clones in this sample may be carry-over from other donors' samples. The sample consisted of naive CD4+ T cells from PBMCs. Taken with the paper, the label for cell subset or site translates to: CD45RA+ positively selected.

The DNA sequence reads TGTGCCAGCAGCAAAGGTTGGTCAATCTGGGGAACTGAAGCTTTCTTT. Its protein product is CASSKGWSIWGTEAFF. The sequence is built from TRBV21-1 and TRBJ1-1. TRBV21-1 is a documented pseudogene. CDR3 length: 16 amino acids, cysteine to phenylalanine. CDR3 DNA is the only sequence kept; it has 48 bases, read in frame from the first base.